What follows is one T cell receptor beta chain and its context. There are many counts of this clonotype. Its antigen is still unknown. No base-level quality is on record; no much larger clone is a single base apart. Deletion took 4 bases off V and 6 bases off J, with a span of 19 bases between the germline ends. The CDR3 covers 16 residues, taking in both the cysteine and the phenylalanine. Only CDR3 DNA is held: 48 bases, read in frame from base 1. CDR1 and CDR2 are drawn from the germline V gene (reference sequence): MNHNY, SVGAGI. Library preparation used 5' RACE. The listed sequencing device is Illumina HiSeq 2500. A second roughly 6 to 12 cycle PCR used a sample-barcoded 5' primer and a J-beta primer mix. A unique molecular identifier was introduced onto each TCR beta cDNA molecule by a template-switch 5' adaptor carrying 12 random nucleotides. Each sample yielded at least 3 million CDR3-containing paired-end reads. First-strand cDNA synthesis was performed from all RNA using the Mint cDNA synthesis kit, with priming by a TRBC-specific oligonucleotide. Following uracil-DNA glycosylase treatment, all cDNA underwent a first 18-cycle PCR with the universal primers M1SS and BC2_uni_R. The published analysis was carried out like this. For normalization, 1 million high-quality reads were randomly selected from each sample, with every read carrying a distinct molecular identifier. Reads sharing molecular identifiers were discarded rather than binned into consensus sequences. MiTCR, run with a Q25 quality threshold and the strictest error-elimination algorithm, handled CDR3 identification, clonotype clustering and error correction. A nonparametric unseen species model with Euler transformation was used to estimate lower-bound total TCR beta diversity. TCRdb trimmed the raw reads at Q25, called clones with MiXCR and kept productive beta chains. For every CDR3 protein sequence, its rows merge into one entry that carries the most common genes and DNA. TCRdb, rather than the study authors, made the V and J calls. Recorded for this sample are some 710,000 distinct CDR3 sequences; about 24% of them occurred a single time. The ten largest account for roughly 22% of the sample.

The approximately 41 donors, aged 6 to 90 years, were systemically healthy Caucasian individuals from Russia. Around 9.7 milliliters of peripheral blood were collected from each donor into EDTA-treated Vacutainer tubes. Ficoll-Paque density-gradient centrifugation was used to isolate PBMCs, with at least 6.5 million per sample. Total RNA, at least 5 micrograms per sample, was extracted from PBMCs with Trizol reagent. For every donor, an aliquot of PBMCs went through flow cytometry to measure the percentages of naive CD45RAhigh/CD27high T cells. The sample is drawn from a study of blood T cells in healthy people across ages (dated by TCRdb to between 2014 and 2016). Background for the entire study: In model experiments, template switching captured about one uniquely barcoded TCR beta cDNA molecule for every two T cells. Age-related changes in TCR beta repertoire diversity were measured in the study by deep sequencing normalized with unique cDNA molecular identifiers. Donors were grouped into four age groups: young (average 16 years), middle-aged (approximately 41), aged (62) and long-lived (just over 80). To avoid experimental bias, donors of different ages were distributed randomly across sequencing lanes. For two donors (one aged 18 to 30 and one aged 80 or older), the study analyzed two additional independent replicas of 1 million unique cDNA reads from the same blood draw.

General conclusions and limits of the study: Donor CMV infection status was unknown, potentially confounding age-related changes in expanded clonotypes. Total diversity estimates from one million sequenced T cells were considered lower bounds and underestimates. Observed TCR beta diversity per million T cells fell roughly linearly with age, and a significant reduction was already apparent by age roughly 40. The long-lived group showed more naive CD4+ T cells, fewer expanded clones and increased TCR diversity than the aged group, suggesting age selection. Observed TCR beta diversity correlated strongly with the percentage of naive T cells measured by flow cytometry. Conclusive comparison of naive and antigen-experienced compartments was prevented by the profiling of bulk unsorted PBMCs.

The clonotype comes from a man in his 70s in good health. Sequencing was done on a sample of blood. The chain is assembled from TRBV6-6 and TRBJ1-5; perhaps TRBD1 is the D gene, with 5 bases matching. The nucleotide sequence is given as TGTGCCAGCAGTTCATCCACGGACGGAGGGACTCAGCCCCAGCATTTT. The translation is CASSSSTDGGTQPQHF.